Given below is one T cell receptor (beta chain) in context. Antigen: not known. Documented time point: week 47, end of study. Vaccination comprised doses that each held 300 ug of mutant IDH1 20-mer peptide, plus topical imiquimod. The assay was immunoSEQ multiplex PCR, and TCRdb's table has in-frame clones only and misses some. The sample yields around 30,000 clones, around nine tenths seen once. This specimen belongs to a study of a mutant IDH1 vaccine in newly diagnosed glioma. Overall study: A roughly 62% male, approximately 40% female split and a mean age of about 44 years characterized treated patients. Earlier care involved radiotherapy, temozolomide, or both, and the majority received both. At week 35 came visit V12, and visit V13 followed at week 47. Study-level points and caveats: Altogether, around 93% of patients exhibited vaccine-induced immune responses.

CDR3 length: 15 residues. V dropped 4 bases and J dropped 7 bases, with 19 bases sitting between them. CDR1 SGHVS and CDR2 FQNEAQ come from the germline V gene. The sequenced sample was PBMCs, obtained from a glioma patient whose treatment included an IDH1 peptide vaccine. The sequence was collected from a woman between 25 and 40 years old with glioma. The chain combines TRBV7-8 with TRBJ1-2; maybe TRBD1 (6 bases). The CDR3 bases are TGTGCCAGCAGCTCCCGACAGGAGCCGTTTGGTGGCTACACCTTC. This gives the protein CASSSRQEPFGGYTF.